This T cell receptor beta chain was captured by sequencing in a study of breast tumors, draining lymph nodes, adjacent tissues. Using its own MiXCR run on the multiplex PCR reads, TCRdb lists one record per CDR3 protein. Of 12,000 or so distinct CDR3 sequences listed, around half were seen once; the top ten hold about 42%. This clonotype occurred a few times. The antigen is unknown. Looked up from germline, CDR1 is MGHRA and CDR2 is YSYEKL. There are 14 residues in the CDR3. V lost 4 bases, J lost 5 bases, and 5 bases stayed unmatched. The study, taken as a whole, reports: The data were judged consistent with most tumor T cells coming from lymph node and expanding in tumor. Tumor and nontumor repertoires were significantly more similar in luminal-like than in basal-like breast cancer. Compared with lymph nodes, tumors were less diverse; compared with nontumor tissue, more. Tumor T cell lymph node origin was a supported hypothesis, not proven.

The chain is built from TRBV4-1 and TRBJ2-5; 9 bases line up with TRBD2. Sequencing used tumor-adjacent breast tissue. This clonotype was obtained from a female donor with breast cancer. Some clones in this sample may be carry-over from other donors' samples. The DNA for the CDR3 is TGCGCCAGCAGCCGCGGGAGGGCCCAGGAGACCCAGTACTTC. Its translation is CASSRGRAQETQYF.